This TCR beta chain was found in a study of blood T cell repertoires in COVID-19. Deletions cut 4 bases from V and 2 bases from J, with 9 bases between. This CDR3 contains 13 residues. Per germline, CDR1 SGHDN and CDR2 FVKESK. Clones were read by immunoSEQ multiplex PCR, and TCRdb kept only the in-frame ones, dropping some. The table records about 350,000 clones, approximately 89% of them present only once. The chain recombines TRBV14 with TRBJ2-7; TRBD1 is a possible D gene (5 bases). The TCR sequence derives from a woman aged 60 to 75 with COVID-19, enrolled during active disease. Specimen: peripheral blood. CDR3 sequence reads: CASSLMDTYEQYF. The CDR3 coding sequence is TGTGCCAGCAGCCTAATGGACACCTACGAGCAGTACTTC. Full variable domain (outside the CDR3, taken from reference TRBV14 and TRBJ2-7): EAGVTQFPSHSVIEKGQTVTLRCDPISGHDNLYWYRRVMGKEIKFLLHFVKESKQDESGMPNNRFLAERTGGTYSTLKVQPAELEDSGVYFCASSLMDTYEQYFGPGTRLTVT.